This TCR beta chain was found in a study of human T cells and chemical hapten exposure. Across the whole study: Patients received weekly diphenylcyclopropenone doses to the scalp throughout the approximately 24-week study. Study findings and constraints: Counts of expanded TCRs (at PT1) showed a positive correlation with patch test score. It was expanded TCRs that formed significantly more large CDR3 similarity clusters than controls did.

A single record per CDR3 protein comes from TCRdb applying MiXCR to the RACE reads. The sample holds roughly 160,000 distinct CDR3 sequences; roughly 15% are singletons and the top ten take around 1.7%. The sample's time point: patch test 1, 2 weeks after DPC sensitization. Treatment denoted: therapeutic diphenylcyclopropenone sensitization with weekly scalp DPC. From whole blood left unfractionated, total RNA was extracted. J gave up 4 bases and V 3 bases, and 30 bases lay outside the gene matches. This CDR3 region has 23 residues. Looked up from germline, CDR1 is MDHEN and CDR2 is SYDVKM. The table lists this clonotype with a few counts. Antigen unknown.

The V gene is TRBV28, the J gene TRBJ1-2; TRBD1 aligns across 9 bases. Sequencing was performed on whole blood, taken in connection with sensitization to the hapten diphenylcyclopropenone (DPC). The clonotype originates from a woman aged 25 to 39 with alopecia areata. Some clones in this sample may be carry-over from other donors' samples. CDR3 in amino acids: CASSLERGRPGQGGIRLGYGYTF. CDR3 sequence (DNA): TGTGCCAGCAGTTTGGAGCGGGGCAGACCGGGACAGGGTGGTATTCGTCTGGGCTATGGCTACACCTTC.